A single sample is the source of the 13 T cell receptor beta chains below, sequenced in a study of PD-1 blockade in classical Hodgkin lymphoma. Using immunoSEQ multiplex PCR, the repertoire was profiled, and TCRdb retains in-frame clones only, with some absent. Of 25,000 to 35,000 clones listed, 72% were seen once; the top ten hold under 4.5%. Time point defined: cycle 4 day 1 (C4D1), after more than five weeks of nivolumab. Every patient relapsed after autologous stem cell transplantation, and brentuximab vedotin exposure varied. The sequencing here drew on peripheral blood mononuclear cells (PBMCs), taken before the fourth cycle of nivolumab. The receptor source for this set is a human donor with classical Hodgkin lymphoma.

The chain is built from TRBV27 and TRBJ2-5, with a weak D call TRBD1 (5 bases). The DNA end is a closer match to TRBJ2-7, so the J assignment may be wrong. The CDR3 totals 14 residues. In germline, CDR1 is MNHEY, CDR2 SMNVEV (reference sequence). The CDR3 protein is CATKKLSTVYEQYF. The CDR3 DNA reads as TGTGCCACCAAAAAACTCTCGACAGTATACGAGCAGTACTTC.

The rearrangement links TRBV30 to TRBJ2-7, with D possibly being TRBD1 (6 bases). The CDR3 is 12 amino acids. CDR1 and CDR2 from the germline V gene are GTSNPN and SVGIG (reference sequence). V lost 0 bases and J 10 bases, leaving 13 bases between the germline ends. The CDR3 DNA sequence: TGTGCCTGGAGTGTCGATCAGGGGAAACAGTACTTC. Protein product: CAWSVDQGKQYF.

The CDR3 nucleotides read TGTGCCAGCAGCTTATCGGGACTAGCGGGATCCCCCGGGGAGACCCAGTACTTC. It encodes CASSLSGLAGSPGETQYF. The chain recombines TRBV7-9 with TRBJ2-5; TRBD2 matches at 13 bases. CDR1 and CDR2 (germline): SEHNR, FQNEAQ (reference sequence). V shed 2 bases, J shed 5 bases, and the junction held 11 bases outside the gene matches. The CDR3 has 18 amino acids.

The J gene is TRBJ2-7, the V gene TRBV10-2, with 7 bases that match TRBD1. The ends lost 10 bases at V and 2 bases at J; junction bases unmatched: 17. The CDR3 loop spans 16 amino acids. Germline V gene lookup returns CDR1 WSHSY and CDR2 SAAADI. The CDR3, as DNA: TGCGCCACCCGCCCGTTCCGGGACAGCTTAACCTACGAGCAGTACTTC. The encoded protein is CATRPFRDSLTYEQYF.

The DNA of the CDR3 is TGTGCCAGCAGCTTGGGTAGCGGATTCACAGATACGCAGTATTTT. It yields the protein CASSLGSGFTDTQYF. The rearrangement links TRBV7-2 to TRBJ2-3; maybe TRBD2 (6 bases). In germline, CDR1 is SGHTA, CDR2 FQGNSA. The CDR3 runs to 15 residues. Trimming cost V 3 bases and J 2 bases, with 12 bases left between them.

The rearrangement uses TRBV30 and TRBJ2-1; D may be TRBD1 or TRBD2 (6 bases each). The germline gives CDR1 GTSNPN, CDR2 SVGIG (reference sequence). Trimming took 3 bases from V and 4 from J, leaving 13 bases between them. The CDR3 sequence is 14 residues long. The CDR3 sequence: CAWSQGGPYNEQFF. CDR3 sequence (DNA): TGTGCCTGGAGCCAAGGGGGGCCTTACAATGAGCAGTTCTTC.

This clone was observed a few times. The chain joins TRBV7-8 to TRBJ2-3; D uncertain. CDR3 length: 14 amino acids. CDR1 and CDR2 (germline): SGHVS, FQNEAQ. Trimming removed 1 base at V and 5 bases at J, with 10 bases between. The CDR3 loop reads CASSLGSSGDTQYF. The CDR3 DNA reads as TGTGCCAGCAGCTTAGGGTCCTCCGGAGATACGCAGTATTTT.

The chain uses TRBV6-5 and TRBJ2-5, with D possibly being TRBD1 (6 bases). Germline assignment: CDR1 MNHEY and CDR2 SVGAGI. The CDR3 is 15 residues long. V lost 6 bases to trimming and J lost 5 bases, with 19 bases between them. CDR3 in amino acids: CASRLQGIDTETQYF. The DNA of the CDR3 is TGTGCCAGCAGGTTACAGGGTATCGATACGGAGACCCAGTACTTC.

This clone was recorded only once. The chain recombines TRBV7-9 with TRBJ1-2; D gene unclear. The germline V gene encodes CDR1 SEHNR and CDR2 FQNEAQ (reference sequence). V lost 4 bases to trimming and J lost 8 bases, with 14 bases between them. This CDR3 comprises 13 residues. This CDR3 reads CASSSGDSWGYTF. The CDR3 DNA reads TGTGCCAGCAGCTCTGGGGATTCTTGGGGCTACACCTTC.

V is TRBV7-2 and J is TRBJ1-2; weak D call: TRBD1 (5 bases). The V gene's germline CDR1 is SGHTA and CDR2 FQGNSA. Deletions cut 5 bases from V and 2 bases from J, with 9 bases between. CDR3 size: 13 residues. Written as DNA, the CDR3 is TGTGCCAGCAGCCCCCCAGGGAACTATGGCTACACCTTC. Residues: CASSPPGNYGYTF.

This clone has only one observation. This chain uses TRBV7-9 with TRBJ2-7, with 13 positions matching TRBD2. V dropped 5 bases and J dropped 5; count of bases not matched to a gene: 9. This CDR3 has 16 amino acids. From germline, CDR1 is SEHNR and CDR2 FQNEAQ (reference sequence). In nucleotides, the CDR3 is TGTGCCAGCAGCGCCACACTAGCGGGAGGGACGGACGAGCAGTACTTC. Translation: CASSATLAGGTDEQYF. Looking up the rest from reference TRBV7-9 and TRBJ2-7 gives the full variable domain: DTGVSQNPRHKITKRGQNVTFRCDPISEHNRLYWYRQTLGQGPEFLTYFQNEAQLEKSRLLSDRFSAERPKGSFSTLEIQRTEQGDSAMYLCASSATLAGGTDEQYFGPGTRLTVT.

This clone was seen only a few times. The genes are TRBV11-2 and TRBJ2-1; D call uncertain. V lost 5 bases and J 7 bases, leaving 3 bases between the germline ends. The V gene's germline CDR1 is SGHAT and CDR2 FQNNGV. The CDR3 runs to 10 residues. CDR3 amino acids: CASSANEQFF. CDR3 nucleotide sequence: TGTGCCAGCAGCGCTAATGAGCAGTTCTTC.

This chain links TRBV7-3 with TRBJ1-1; perhaps TRBD1 as D (5 bases). The CDR3 runs 15 residues. V was trimmed by 3 bases and J by 4 bases, leaving 15 bases between them. The germline CDR1 and CDR2 sequences are SGHTA and FQGTGA. The CDR3 is CASSFSAGVGTEAFF. The CDR3 coding sequence is TGTGCCAGCAGCTTCTCAGCGGGGGTGGGCACTGAAGCTTTCTTT.